This T cell receptor beta chain derives from a study of T cell repertoires in cytomegalovirus infection. The V and J ends lost 3 bases and 6 bases respectively, with 6 bases between them. The CDR3 has 12 amino acids. The germline CDR1 and CDR2 sequences are SGHTA and FQGNSA. TCRdb itself ran the reads through MiXCR, one entry per CDR3 protein. The sample carries roughly 640,000 distinct CDR3 sequences, roughly a quarter recorded once. This clonotype was picked up many times. Input material: CD8+ T cells from PBMCs. The chain couples TRBV7-2 to TRBJ2-1; D unclear. This TCR was recovered from a human donor in good health (CMV status not recorded). Some clones in this sample may be carry-over from other donors' samples. CDR3 residues: CASSFTVNEQFF. The DNA for the CDR3 is TGTGCCAGCAGCTTCACGGTCAATGAGCAGTTCTTC.